Following are 2 T cell receptor beta chains from one sample sequenced in a study of cytomegalovirus exposure and HLA in healthy donors. TCRdb keeps only in-frame clones here, not all; method: immunoSEQ multiplex PCR. The sample carries fewer than 100,000 clones, under 95% recorded once. Sequenced material: PBMCs. The receptors were gathered from a man between 25 and 39 years old in good health and CMV-seronegative.

The V call is TRBV6-4, the J call TRBJ2-1; 8 bases agree with TRBD2. V trimming: 4 bases; J trimming: 7 bases; junction bases outside the gene matches: 9. Germline assignment: CDR1 MRHNA and CDR2 SNTAGT. This CDR3 comprises 15 residues. For the CDR3, the DNA is TGTGCCAGCAGTGTTGAAGCGGGAGCCTCGAATGAGCAGTTCTTC. It translates to CASSVEAGASNEQFF.

This chain joins TRBV11-2 and TRBJ2-7; 7 bases are a match to TRBD1. Unmatched junction bases numbered 9, after V lost 4 bases and J lost 6 bases. Germline assignment: CDR1 SGHAT and CDR2 FQNNGV. This CDR3 is built from 14 residues. The CDR3 DNA follows: TGTGCCAGCAGCTCACAGGGGTCGGGGCTCGAGCAGTACTTC. This codes for CASSSQGSGLEQYF.